This passage covers 7 T cell receptor beta chains from one sample sequenced in a study of blood T cell repertoires in COVID-19. TCRdb's copy holds only in-frame clones and misses some; the assay was immunoSEQ multiplex PCR. The table has 150,000 to 200,000 clones, roughly 87% seen once. The sequencing sample was made of PBMCs or T cells enriched from blood (not recorded which). The source of these receptors is a human donor with acute COVID-19. The donor label of this sample is uncertain.

The V gene is TRBV18, the J gene TRBJ1-1; TRBD1 aligns across 9 bases. The CDR3 consists of 14 residues. V trimming: 3 bases; J trimming: 5 bases; junction bases outside the gene matches: 4. The germline V gene has CDR1 KGHSH and CDR2 LQKENI. The CDR3 sequence: CASSPRTGETEAFF. For the CDR3, the DNA is TGTGCCAGCTCACCCCGGACAGGGGAGACTGAAGCTTTCTTT.

V gene TRBV11-2 combines with J gene TRBJ1-2; 10 bases are shared with TRBD1. This CDR3 has 15 amino acids. With 2 bases clipped from V and 3 bases from J, the junction kept 3 bases outside the gene matches. Germline assignment: CDR1 SGHAT and CDR2 FQNNGV. The CDR3 here is CASSLFGTGDYGYTF. As DNA, the CDR3 is TGTGCCAGCAGCTTATTCGGGACAGGGGACTATGGCTACACCTTC.

The V gene is TRBV19, the J gene TRBJ2-1; tentatively, D is TRBD2 (6 bases). CDR1 LNHDA and CDR2 SQIVND come from the germline V gene (reference sequence). V lost 6 bases and J lost 4, with 13 bases in between. The CDR3 runs 14 residues. CDR3 nucleotide sequence: TGTGCCAGTAGGGGAGGCGACAGATACAATGAGCAGTTCTTC. Translation: CASRGGDRYNEQFF.

The chain combines TRBV19 with TRBJ1-5, with a possible D match to TRBD1 (6 bases). CDR3 length: 14 residues. Deletions cut 5 bases from V and 6 bases from J, with 14 bases between. In germline, CDR1 is LNHDA, CDR2 SQIVND (reference sequence). Here the CDR3 reads CASSRGGRGQPQHF. The DNA for the CDR3 is TGTGCCAGTAGTCGGGGGGGCCGGGGTCAGCCCCAGCATTTT.

The gene calls are TRBV11-2 and TRBJ1-1; 7 nucleotides line up with TRBD1. The CDR3 has 14 residues. CDR1 and CDR2 from the germline V gene are SGHAT and FQNNGV. V lost 4 bases and J lost 5; bases outside the gene matches: 7. CDR3 residues: CASSSNTGETEAFF. DNA of the CDR3: TGTGCCAGCAGCTCGAATACAGGGGAGACTGAAGCTTTCTTT. The variable domain in full, with the rest retrieved from reference TRBV11-2 and TRBJ1-1, is EAGVAQSPRYKIIEKRQSVAFWCNPISGHATLYWYQQILGQGPKLLIQFQNNGVVDDSQLPKDRFSAERLKGVDSTLKIQPAKLEDSAVYLCASSSNTGETEAFFGQGTRLTVV.

This chain links TRBV7-8 with TRBJ2-2; perhaps TRBD1 as D (5 bases). The ends were cut back, 2 bases at V and 5 bases at J, with 9 bases in the middle. CDR1 and CDR2 from the germline V gene are SGHVS and FQNEAQ. The CDR3 is 14 residues long. For the CDR3, the DNA is TGTGCCAGCAGCTTACGACAGCAGACCGGGGAGCTGTTTTTT. Its translation is CASSLRQQTGELFF.

The chain combines TRBV19 with TRBJ1-4; D not resolved. V lost 11 bases, J lost 6 bases, and 16 bases lay in between. Per germline, CDR1 LNHDA and CDR2 SQIVND (reference sequence). The CDR3 loop spans 13 amino acids. The CDR3 DNA reads as TGTGCCTCAACGTCCGAGGCCCATGAAAAACTGTTTTTT. Translation gives CASTSEAHEKLFF. The full variable domain, its missing parts supplied by reference TRBV19 and TRBJ1-4, is DGGITQSPKYLFRKEGQNVTLSCEQNLNHDAMYWYRQDPGQGLRLIYYSQIVNDFQKGDIAEGYSVSREKKESFPLTVTSAQKNPTAFYLCASTSEAHEKLFFGSGTQLSVL.